The 27 T cell receptor beta chains given below trace back to one sample, sequenced in a study of blood T cell repertoires in COVID-19. TCRdb keeps only in-frame clones here, not all; method: immunoSEQ multiplex PCR. The repertoire includes just over 85,000 clones, roughly nine tenths of them detected once, and about 9.1% sits in the top ten. Sequences were obtained from peripheral blood. All receptors derive from a man between 45 and 60 years old with acute or convalescent COVID-19.

Written as DNA, the CDR3 is TGTGCCAGCAAAGGGCAGGGGGAAGGAAACACCATATATTTT. As protein: CASKGQGEGNTIYF. This chain links TRBV2 with TRBJ1-3; 7 bases map to TRBD1. V lost 7 bases and J lost 4; bases outside the gene matches: 7. The CDR3 runs to 14 residues. Germline V gene data show CDR1 as SNHLY and CDR2 as FYNNEI.

The chain links TRBV5-4 to TRBJ2-1; TRBD2 agrees at 13 bases. Germline V gives CDR1 SGHNT, CDR2 YYREEE (reference sequence). The length of the CDR3 is 17 residues. V was pared by 4 bases and J by 4 bases, with 8 bases of the junction left unmatched. CDR3 region: CASSRVVLAGGYNEQFF. In DNA, the CDR3 is TGTGCCAGCAGCCGGGTAGTACTAGCGGGGGGGTACAATGAGCAGTTCTTC.

There are a few counts of this clone. The chain joins TRBV5-1 to TRBJ1-3, with D maybe TRBD1 (6 bases). V was trimmed by 4 bases and J by 0 bases, leaving 14 bases between them. The germline gives CDR1 SGHRS, CDR2 YFSETQ. This CDR3 spans 16 amino acids. The DNA of the CDR3 is TGCGCCAGCAGCCCTAGACAGGCGTACTCTGGAAACACCATATATTTT. Amino acid sequence: CASSPRQAYSGNTIYF.

The chain combines TRBV7-8 with TRBJ2-2; 11 positions agree with TRBD1. This CDR3 has 19 residues. V lost 4 bases, J lost 0 bases, and 10 bases stayed unmatched. CDR1 is SGHVS and CDR2 is FQNEAQ in the germline V gene. In DNA, the CDR3 is TGTGCCAGCAGCTCTACTCCGGGACAGGGGGTCACGAACACCGGGGAGCTGTTTTTT. Translation: CASSSTPGQGVTNTGELFF.

The CDR3 protein is CASSAGFTEAFF. The CDR3 nucleotides read TGTGCCAGTAGCGCAGGGTTCACTGAAGCTTTCTTT. The V and J genes are TRBV19 and TRBJ1-1, with D possibly TRBD1 on 5 matching bases. In germline, CDR1 is LNHDA, CDR2 SQIVND (reference sequence). The CDR3 contains 12 residues. The V gene lost 6 bases and the J gene lost 4 bases, with 9 bases spanning the gap. Drawing the rest from reference TRBV19 and TRBJ1-1, the complete variable domain is DGGITQSPKYLFRKEGQNVTLSCEQNLNHDAMYWYRQDPGQGLRLIYYSQIVNDFQKGDIAEGYSVSREKKESFPLTVTSAQKNPTAFYLCASSAGFTEAFFGQGTRLTVV.

This clone was found once. The rearrangement links TRBV6-6 to TRBJ2-2; TRBD1 aligns across 8 bases. V shed 0 bases and J 6 bases; nucleotides not matched to a gene: 6. The length of the CDR3 is 16 residues. CDR1 is MNHNY and CDR2 is SVGAGI in the germline V gene (reference sequence). The CDR3 DNA reads as TGTGCCAGCAGTTACTCGAGGGGACAGGTGGCCGGGGAGCTGTTTTTT. Translating it yields CASSYSRGQVAGELFF.

The J gene is TRBJ2-4, the V gene TRBV9; 8 positions match TRBD2. Germline loops: CDR1 SGDLS, CDR2 YYNGEE. Trimming took 4 bases from V and 0 from J; bases not matched to a gene: 6. The CDR3 covers 16 residues. The CDR3 region is CASSLGLAEAKNIQYF. The CDR3 DNA reads as TGTGCCAGCAGCCTTGGACTAGCTGAAGCCAAAAACATTCAGTACTTC.

The chain couples TRBV3-1 (or the pseudogene TRBV3-2) to TRBJ2-2; TRBD2 matches 10 bases. J was trimmed by 0 bases and V by 1 base; bases with no gene match: 5. In germline, CDR1 is LGHDT, CDR2 YNNKEL (reference sequence). The CDR3 runs 18 residues. CDR3 DNA sequence: TGTGCCAGCAGCCAAGTACCCAGCGGGGGGGCGAACACCGGGGAGCTGTTTTTT. Its translation is CASSQVPSGGANTGELFF.

The V and J genes are TRBV3-1 (or the pseudogene TRBV3-2) and TRBJ2-2, with TRBD1 identical over 8 bases. The V gene's germline CDR1 is LGHDT and CDR2 YNNKEL (reference sequence). This CDR3 spans 15 amino acids. V was clipped by 4 bases and J by 5 bases; unmatched bases: 6. Here the CDR3 DNA reads TGTGCCAGCAGCCGACAGGGGAGAGGGACCGGGGAGCTGTTTTTT. Residues: CASSRQGRGTGELFF.

The genes are TRBV7-8 and TRBJ1-2; the match to TRBD1 covers 7 bases. V lost 7 bases and J lost 0; bases outside the gene matches: 2. Germline assignment: CDR1 SGHVS and CDR2 FQNEAQ. The CDR3 runs to 13 residues. CDR3 in DNA: TGTGCCAGCAAGCAGGGGGCTAACTATGGCTACACCTTC. It codes for CASKQGANYGYTF.

This chain joins TRBV11-2 and TRBJ1-1; TRBD1 matches 7 bases. With V trimmed by 5 bases and J by 10 bases, 7 bases remained unmatched. This CDR3 has 12 amino acids. Germline CDR1 reads SGHAT; CDR2 reads FQNNGV. This CDR3 is CASSPDRVRAFF. CDR3 nucleotide sequence: TGTGCCAGCAGCCCAGACAGGGTCAGAGCTTTCTTT.

J is TRBJ2-3 and V is TRBV18; 8 nucleotides match TRBD2. Germline CDR1 KGHSH, CDR2 LQKENI. The CDR3 is 16 residues long. Losses at the gene ends were 0 bases for V and 2 bases for J; bases not matched to a gene: 4. The CDR3, as DNA: TGTGCCAGCTCACCACCGTCGGGGGGGTTCACAGATACGCAGTATTTT. Its translation is CASSPPSGGFTDTQYF.

The V and J genes are TRBV5-6 and TRBJ1-6, with 10 nucleotides matching TRBD1. The V gene's germline CDR1 is SGHDT and CDR2 YYEEEE. The CDR3 runs to 16 residues. J was trimmed by 10 bases and V by 0 bases; bases with no gene match: 7. CDR3 sequence (DNA): TGTGCCAGCAGCTTGGCTTTGACAGGGGGCTTGTCACCCCTCCACTTT. Amino acids: CASSLALTGGLSPLHF. The full variable domain, in which reference TRBV5-6 and TRBJ1-6 provide the parts outside the CDR3, is DAGVTQSPTHLIKTRGQQVTLRCSPKSGHDTVSWYQQALGQGPQFIFQYYEEEERQRGNFPDRFSGHQFPNYSSELNVNALLLGDSALYLCASSLALTGGLSPLHFGNGTRLTVT.

This chain links TRBV24-1 with TRBJ2-5; 7 nucleotides line up with TRBD1. This CDR3 has 17 residues. The V gene's germline CDR1 is KGHDR and CDR2 SFDVKD. Trimming took 1 base from V and 3 from J; bases not matched to a gene: 10. The CDR3 region has the DNA TGTGCCACCAGTGATTTTGGGTCCGGGACAGCAAAAGAGACCCAGTACTTC. This translates into CATSDFGSGTAKETQYF.

CDR3 sequence: CSAMTGGQGNTIYF. CDR3 DNA sequence: TGCAGCGCCATGACAGGGGGACAGGGAAACACCATATATTTT. The genes are TRBV29-1 and TRBJ1-3; TRBD1 agrees at 9 bases. The CDR3 covers 14 residues. Trimming cost V 7 bases and J 4 bases; bases outside gene matches: 8. Germline CDR1 and CDR2: SQVTM and ANQGSEA.

J is TRBJ2-1 and V is TRBV12-3 or TRBV12-4, with a possible D match to TRBD1 (5 bases). V lost 2 bases and J lost 5, with 7 bases in between. The CDR3 is 13 amino acids. CDR3 protein: CASSLTRDNEQFF. CDR3 in DNA: TGTGCCAGCAGTTTAACCAGGGACAATGAGCAGTTCTTC.

The chain carries TRBV2 and TRBJ1-1, with unresolved D. CDR3 length: 12 residues. Deletions cut 7 bases from V and 3 bases from J, with 9 bases between. The V gene's germline CDR1 is SNHLY and CDR2 FYNNEI. CDR3 nucleotides: TGTGCCAGCATAACCCCGGACACTGAAGCTTTCTTT. This gives the protein CASITPDTEAFF. The entire variable domain, with the rest obtained from reference TRBV2 and TRBJ1-1, is as follows: EPEVTQTPSHQVTQMGQEVILRCVPISNHLYFYWYRQILGQKVEFLVSFYNNEISEKSEIFDDQFSVERPDGSNFTLKIRSTKLEDSAMYFCASITPDTEAFFGQGTRLTVV.

The chain joins TRBV7-6 to TRBJ2-3, with D uncertain. Trimming removed 0 bases from V and 2 bases from J, with 12 bases in between. CDR1 SGHVS and CDR2 FNYEAQ come from the germline V gene. CDR3 size: 16 residues. The CDR3 bases are TGTGCCAGCAGCTTAGCGATGGCAGTGCCCACAGATACGCAGTATTTT. Its translation: CASSLAMAVPTDTQYF.

The chain couples TRBV21-1 to TRBJ2-7; no DNA check was done on the table's D call, TRBD2. TRBV21-1 is annotated as a pseudogene. CDR3 length equals 12 residues. This chain's CDR3 is CASSKVRREQYF. The CDR3 DNA sequence: TGTGCCAGCAGCAAGGTAAGGAGGGAGCAGTACTTC.

CDR3 protein: CASSRGLAGGPSYEQYF. The DNA for the CDR3 is TGTGCCAGCAGCCGAGGACTAGCGGGGGGCCCCTCCTACGAGCAGTACTTC. This sequence joins TRBV6-6 and TRBJ2-7, with 14 positions matching TRBD2. Germline CDR1 reads MNHNY; CDR2 reads SVGAGI (reference sequence). CDR3 length equals 17 residues. V lost 6 bases, J lost 0 bases, and 7 bases stayed unmatched.

The genes are TRBV6-5 and TRBJ2-3; 8 positions match TRBD1. The J segment lost 3 bases and the V segment lost 4 bases, leaving 6 bases of the junction unmatched. Germline CDR1 reads MNHEY; CDR2 reads SVGAGI. The CDR3 contains 15 residues. Here the CDR3 DNA reads TGTGCCAGCAGTTCAGGGGGCCAAGGTACAGATACGCAGTATTTT. This encodes CASSSGGQGTDTQYF.

V is TRBV30 and J is TRBJ2-7; D is perhaps TRBD2 (6 bases). The V gene's germline CDR1 is GTSNPN and CDR2 SVGIG (reference sequence). This CDR3 has 12 residues. V lost 0 bases and J 6 bases, leaving 9 bases between the germline ends. CDR3 loop: CAWSVGGIEQYF. DNA of the CDR3: TGTGCCTGGAGTGTAGGAGGGATCGAGCAGTACTTC.

The chain is built from TRBV20-1 and TRBJ1-1; D perhaps matches TRBD1 (6 bases). In germline, CDR1 is DFQATT, CDR2 SNEGSKA (reference sequence). With 8 bases removed from V and 0 bases from J, the gap between germline ends came to 7 bases. This CDR3 is built from 11 residues. The CDR3: CSYRVNTEAFF. Written as DNA, the CDR3 is TGCAGTTACAGGGTGAACACTGAAGCTTTCTTT.

The chain carries TRBV7-2 and TRBJ1-6, with unresolved D. Between the trimmed V and J ends, which lost 2 bases and 9 bases, there was a span of 8 bases. Germline CDR1 and CDR2: SGHTA and FQGNSA. The CDR3 length is 13 residues. CDR3 region: CASSLNSRSPLHF. CDR3 coding DNA: TGTGCCAGCAGCTTAAATAGCCGTTCACCCCTCCACTTT.

This clone was seen more than once but under ten times. V usage is TRBV7-6 and J usage is TRBJ1-2; 8 bases are shared with TRBD1. The germline V gene has CDR1 SGHVS and CDR2 FNYEAQ. J gave up 3 bases and V 4 bases, and 1 base lay outside the gene matches. The CDR3 contains 13 residues. Written as DNA, the CDR3 is TGTGCCAGCAGCTCGGGACAGGACTATGGCTACACCTTC. Encoded protein: CASSSGQDYGYTF. Full variable domain (remainder filled in from reference TRBV7-6 and TRBJ1-2): GAGVSQSPRYKVTKRGQDVALRCDPISGHVSLYWYRQALGQGPEFLTYFNYEAQQDKSGLPNDRFSAERPEGSISTLTIQRTEQRDSAMYRCASSSGQDYGYTFGSGTRLTVV.

The chain links TRBV3-1 (or the pseudogene TRBV3-2) to TRBJ2-4, with D hard to call. In germline, CDR1 is LGHDT, CDR2 YNNKEL (reference sequence). The germline V and J ends were trimmed by 1 base and 5 bases, with 12 bases remaining between them. The CDR3 totals 15 residues. CDR3 sequence: CASSQGRGKQNIQYF. The CDR3 nucleotides read TGTGCCAGCAGCCAAGGACGCGGAAAACAAAACATTCAGTACTTC.

The V call is TRBV6-5, the J call TRBJ1-2; TRBD1 aligns across 10 bases. Germline CDR1 is MNHEY and CDR2 is SVGAGI. The J segment lost 8 bases and the V segment lost 2 bases, leaving 11 bases of the junction unmatched. The CDR3 is 16 residues long. DNA for the CDR3: TGTGCCAGCAGTTACAGTTACCGGACAGGGGGAGGCGGCTACACCTTC. This encodes CASSYSYRTGGGGYTF.